Following are 29 T cell receptor beta chains from one sample sequenced in a study of blood T cell repertoires in COVID-19. This table comes from immunoSEQ multiplex PCR, and its TCRdb copy is limited to in-frame clones, with some not included. In the table there are 200,000 to 250,000 clones, roughly 88% of which are singletons. The sample was PBMCs or T cells enriched from blood (not recorded which). These receptors were collected from a woman younger than 45 who had been exposed to COVID-19.

This clone was seen more than once but under ten times. The chain links TRBV6-4 to TRBJ2-2, with D tentatively TRBD1 (5 bases). CDR3 size: 13 residues. V lost 2 bases and J lost 7, with 8 bases in between. Per the germline V gene, CDR1 is MRHNA and CDR2 is SNTAGT. The CDR3, as DNA: TGTGCCAGCAGTGACAGGACAAACGGGGAGCTGTTTTTT. Protein: CASSDRTNGELFF.

This sequence joins TRBV19 and TRBJ1-5; D is unclear. Trimming stripped 1 base from V and 0 bases from J, with 4 bases between. Germline assignment: CDR1 LNHDA and CDR2 SQIVND (reference sequence). This CDR3 spans 14 amino acids. CDR3 residues: CASSIGSSNQPQHF. The CDR3 bases are TGTGCCAGTAGTATAGGCAGTAGCAATCAGCCCCAGCATTTT.

V usage is TRBV2 and J usage is TRBJ2-2; 8 bases map to TRBD1. Germline V gene data show CDR1 as SNHLY and CDR2 as FYNNEI. The CDR3 has 13 amino acids. V trimming: 10 bases; J trimming: 5 bases; junction bases outside the gene matches: 6. This CDR3 reads CATRQGRTGELFF. In DNA, the CDR3 is TGTGCCACCCGACAGGGGAGGACCGGGGAGCTGTTTTTT.

The chain has TRBV7-9 and TRBJ1-1; 8 nucleotides agree with TRBD1. This CDR3 is 15 amino acids long. V lost 5 bases, J lost 4 bases, and 9 bases stayed unmatched. CDR1 is SEHNR, CDR2 FQNEAQ, per germline (reference sequence). CDR3 protein: CASSTRQGRGTEAFF. Written as DNA, the CDR3 is TGTGCCAGCAGCACCCGACAGGGGAGAGGCACTGAAGCTTTCTTT.

The chain's CDR3 is CASSYGDREYQPQHF. Here the CDR3 DNA reads TGTGCCAGCAGTTACGGGGACAGGGAATATCAGCCCCAGCATTTT. The rearrangement links TRBV25-1 to TRBJ1-5; TRBD1 aligns across 9 bases. The CDR3 totals 15 residues. Germline assignment: CDR1 MGHDK and CDR2 SYGVNS. V shed 5 bases and J 5 bases; nucleotides not matched to a gene: 7.

V and J are TRBV11-1 and TRBJ2-1; 9 bases line up with TRBD2. CDR1 and CDR2 from the germline V gene are SGHAT and FQDESV (reference sequence). The J segment lost 8 bases and the V segment lost 1 base, leaving 9 bases of the junction unmatched. The CDR3 is 16 residues long. The CDR3 reads CASSLVVGLAGDEQFF. DNA for the CDR3: TGTGCCAGCAGCTTAGTCGTGGGGTTAGCGGGAGATGAGCAGTTCTTC. Looking up the rest from reference TRBV11-1 and TRBJ2-1 gives the full variable domain: EAEVAQSPRYKITEKSQAVAFWCDPISGHATLYWYRQILGQGPELLVQFQDESVVDDSQLPKDRFSAERLKGVDSTLKIQPAELGDSAMYLCASSLVVGLAGDEQFFGPGTRLTVL.

The chain recombines TRBV14 with TRBJ1-2; no reliable D call. There are 15 residues in the CDR3. Germline V gene lookup returns CDR1 SGHDN and CDR2 FVKESK. Trimming took off 0 bases at V and 8 bases at J, with 16 bases between the two ends. CDR3: CASSQDVARYQGYTF. The CDR3 DNA reads as TGTGCCAGCAGCCAAGACGTCGCTAGGTATCAAGGCTACACCTTC. The variable domain in full, completed from reference TRBV14 and TRBJ1-2, reads EAGVTQFPSHSVIEKGQTVTLRCDPISGHDNLYWYRRVMGKEIKFLLHFVKESKQDESGMPNNRFLAERTGGTYSTLKVQPAELEDSGVYFCASSQDVARYQGYTFGSGTRLTVV.

This clone was counted once. The V and J genes are TRBV2 and TRBJ1-5, with 8 positions matching TRBD1. Germline CDR1 is SNHLY and CDR2 is FYNNEI. The V and J ends lost 6 bases and 0 bases, in that order; junction bases with no gene match: 4. CDR3 length: 15 amino acids. The CDR3 protein is CASRIGTGSNQPQHF. The CDR3 DNA sequence: TGTGCCAGCAGGATAGGGACAGGTAGCAATCAGCCCCAGCATTTT.

This clone was counted a few times. The chain joins TRBV5-4 to TRBJ2-7; D ambiguous. Between the trimmed V and J ends, which lost 2 bases and 0 bases, there was a span of 9 bases. CDR1 is SGHNT and CDR2 is YYREEE in the germline V gene (reference sequence). This CDR3 spans 14 amino acids. CDR3 sequence reads: CASSFSPSSYEQYF. The CDR3 DNA follows: TGTGCCAGCAGCTTCTCCCCGAGCTCCTACGAGCAGTACTTC.

This clone has just one count. The genes are TRBV29-1 and TRBJ1-2; no clear D gene. Germline V gene sequence: CDR1 SQVTM, CDR2 ANQGSEA. The CDR3 extends over 14 amino acids. Deletions cut 5 bases from V and 7 bases from J, with 20 bases between. This CDR3 is CSVSLRGPDSGYTF. As DNA, the CDR3 is TGCAGCGTTTCCCTCCGTGGGCCAGATAGTGGCTACACCTTC.

On this clone: Other nucleotide sequences in the sample specify the same CDR3. The J gene is TRBJ1-2, the V gene TRBV6-5; D gene unclear. CDR1 MNHEY and CDR2 SVGAGI come from the germline V gene. CDR3 size: 11 residues. Trimming cost V 7 bases and J 8 bases, with 11 bases left between them. CDR3 DNA: TGTGCCAGCATACGTGGCGGCGGCTACACCTTC. Translating it yields CASIRGGGYTF.

The chain joins TRBV5-1 to TRBJ1-1, with TRBD1 identical over 8 bases. CDR1 and CDR2 from the germline V gene are SGHRS and YFSETQ. The CDR3 totals 15 residues. The V and J ends lost 0 bases and 1 base, in that order; junction bases with no gene match: 2. The CDR3: CASSLDTGGNTEAFF. The CDR3 DNA reads TGCGCCAGCAGCTTGGATACAGGGGGGAACACTGAAGCTTTCTTT.

This clone occurred once. This chain links TRBV11-2 with TRBJ2-2; 9 positions agree with TRBD1. With 4 bases clipped from V and 6 bases from J, the junction kept 12 bases outside the gene matches. CDR3 length equals 17 residues. Germline V lookup: CDR1 SGHAT, CDR2 FQNNGV. This CDR3 is CASSSRRDREVAGELFF. In nucleotides, the CDR3 is TGTGCCAGCAGCTCAAGGCGGGACAGGGAGGTCGCCGGGGAGCTGTTTTTT.

On this clone itself: An end of the junction differs from the germline gene, which may be a read error. V and J are TRBV5-5 and TRBJ2-5; 10 nucleotides match TRBD2. Germline lookup yields CDR1 SGHKS and CDR2 YYEKEE (reference sequence). This CDR3 is built from 16 residues. Here the CDR3 DNA reads TGTGCCAGCAGCTCCCCTCTAGCGGGAGCCAGTAGTGTTCCCCACTTC. It codes for CASSSPLAGASSVPHF.

The V and J genes are TRBV30 and TRBJ2-1; 11 nucleotides match TRBD2. The CDR3 covers 15 residues. Germline V gives CDR1 GTSNPN, CDR2 SVGIG (reference sequence). The trim removed 5 bases at V and 3 bases at J, leaving 6 bases unmatched. As DNA, the CDR3 is TGTGCCTGGGGGGGGACTAGCGGAGTCTACAATGAGCAGTTCTTC. This codes for CAWGGTSGVYNEQFF.

Regarding this clone: A read error may account for a junction end that differs from germline. The chain recombines TRBV27 with TRBJ2-7, with 10 bases fitting TRBD1. This CDR3 has 17 residues. Germline CDR1 and CDR2: MNHEY and SMNVEV (reference sequence). The DNA for the CDR3 is TGTGCCAGCAGTTCCTTTACCGGGACAGGGGCCTCCAACGAGCAGTACTTC. As protein: CASSSFTGTGASNEQYF.

This clone showed up many times. As DNA, the CDR3 is TGTGCCAGCAGCTTGAAGAACATGAACACTGAAGCTTTCTTT. Its translation is CASSLKNMNTEAFF. This chain connects TRBV5-5 to TRBJ1-1; D remains unclear. The CDR3 is 14 amino acids. Germline CDR1 reads SGHKS; CDR2 reads YYEKEE (reference sequence). The V and J ends lost 1 base and 0 bases respectively, with 7 bases between them.

The chain joins TRBV2 to TRBJ1-2, with D unclear. The CDR3 is made up of 12 amino acids. Germline lookup yields CDR1 SNHLY and CDR2 FYNNEI. Trimming removed 5 bases at V and 8 bases at J, with 12 bases between. CDR3 bases: TGTGCCAGCAGTTCCAATGGCGGGGGCTACACCTTC. The encoded protein is CASSSNGGGYTF.

J is TRBJ1-2 and V is TRBV28, with TRBD1 as a possible D gene (5 bases). This CDR3 contains 16 residues. Germline V gene data show CDR1 as MDHEN and CDR2 as SYDVKM. Deletions cut 6 bases from V and 3 bases from J, with 20 bases between. In DNA form, the CDR3 reads TGTGCCAGCAGCCGTGCCACCAATTGGGGCGACTATGGCTACACCTTC. Amino acid sequence: CASSRATNWGDYGYTF.

V gene TRBV9 combines with J gene TRBJ2-5; 10 nucleotides match TRBD2. The CDR3 is 13 amino acids. The germline V gene encodes CDR1 SGDLS and CDR2 YYNGEE. Losses at the gene ends were 4 bases for V and 5 bases for J; bases not matched to a gene: 2. CDR3 amino acids: CASSLGLAETQYF. CDR3 DNA sequence: TGTGCCAGCAGCCTGGGACTAGCGGAGACCCAGTACTTC.

The chain carries TRBV10-3 and TRBJ1-1; the D gene is possibly TRBD1 (5 bases). Trimming pared 7 bases from V and 0 bases from J, leaving 9 bases between. The CDR3 contains 13 residues. Germline CDR1 is ENHRY and CDR2 is SYGVKD. In DNA form, the CDR3 reads TGTGCCATCAAAAGGGGAATGAACACTGAAGCTTTCTTT. This encodes CAIKRGMNTEAFF.

The chain combines TRBV3-1 (or the pseudogene TRBV3-2) with TRBJ2-3, with no clear D. From germline, CDR1 is LGHDT and CDR2 YNNKEL (reference sequence). V dropped 6 bases and J dropped 4 bases, with 11 bases sitting between them. CDR3 length: 13 residues. CDR3 protein: CASRNDWADTQYF. Written as DNA, the CDR3 is TGTGCCAGCAGGAACGACTGGGCAGATACGCAGTATTTT.

The chain has TRBV6-6 and TRBJ2-3; D perhaps matches TRBD2 (5 bases). CDR1 and CDR2 (germline): MNHNY, SVGAGI (reference sequence). The CDR3 is 14 amino acids. Trimming pared 6 bases from V and 3 bases from J, leaving 13 bases between. The CDR3 reads CASRNTRATDTQYF. CDR3 nucleotides: TGTGCCAGCAGAAACACGAGGGCGACAGATACGCAGTATTTT.

The V call is TRBV2, the J call TRBJ2-5, with a possible D match to TRBD2 (6 bases). Trimming removed 0 bases from V and 7 bases from J, with 6 bases in between. CDR1 and CDR2 from the germline V gene are SNHLY and FYNNEI. This CDR3 has 12 residues. The CDR3 DNA sequence: TGTGCCAGCAGTGAAGCGCGGGGGACCCAGTACTTC. Encoded protein: CASSEARGTQYF.

The chain has TRBV15 and TRBJ2-1, with D possibly being TRBD2 (6 bases). The V end lost 9 bases, the J end lost 4 bases, and 13 bases lay between the germline ends. Germline loops: CDR1 LNHNV, CDR2 YYDKDF (reference sequence). This CDR3 spans 13 amino acids. CDR3: CATGGVGYNEQFF. In DNA, the CDR3 is TGTGCCACGGGGGGAGTTGGATACAATGAGCAGTTCTTC. Filled out from reference TRBV15 and TRBJ2-1, the complete variable domain reads DAMVIQNPRYQVTQFGKPVTLSCSQTLNHNVMYWYQQKSSQAPKLLFHYYDKDFNNEADTPDNFQSRRPNTSFCFLDIRSPGLGDTAMYLCATGGVGYNEQFFGPGTRLTVL.

The chain recombines TRBV5-1 with TRBJ1-4, with D possibly TRBD1 on 6 matching bases. The germline V gene has CDR1 SGHRS and CDR2 YFSETQ. Trimming removed 4 bases from V and 8 bases from J, with 15 bases in between. The CDR3 has 14 amino acids. This chain's CDR3 is CASSPPGEGEKLFF. The DNA of the CDR3 is TGCGCCAGCAGCCCCCCAGGGGAAGGGGAAAAACTGTTTTTT.

The V and J genes are TRBV6-5 and TRBJ2-3, with D perhaps matching TRBD2 (6 bases). Trimming removed 8 bases from V and 4 bases from J, with 13 bases in between. CDR1 MNHEY and CDR2 SVGAGI come from the germline V gene. CDR3 length: 13 residues. The DNA for the CDR3 is TGTGCCAGCTCTGGCAGGGAGGCAGATACGCAGTATTTT. Its protein is CASSGREADTQYF.

This chain links TRBV27 with TRBJ2-3; 10 bases fit TRBD1. V shed 3 bases, J shed 1 base, and the junction held 1 base outside the gene matches. The CDR3 has 15 amino acids. Germline V CDR1 and CDR2: MNHEY, SMNVEV (reference sequence). The DNA of the CDR3 is TGTGCCAGCAGTTTTGGGACAGGGGGCACAGATACGCAGTATTTT. Its translation: CASSFGTGGTDTQYF.

V is TRBV5-6 and J is TRBJ1-5; 10 bases are a match to TRBD1. V lost 3 bases to trimming and J lost 5 bases; unmatched junction nucleotides: 11. The CDR3 consists of 17 residues. Germline V gene sequence: CDR1 SGHDT, CDR2 YYEEEE. CDR3 in DNA: TGTGCCAGCAGCTCCACCGGGACAGGGGATTATGATCAGCCCCAGCATTTT. This sequence encodes CASSSTGTGDYDQPQHF.